A single sample gave rise to the 30 T cell receptor beta chains below, sequenced in a study of patients and donors after allogeneic stem cell transplantation. TCRdb called the RT-PCR reads again in MiXCR, with one record for every CDR3 protein. The sample records about a million distinct CDR3 sequences, under 20% being singletons. Sequenced material: blood, either unsorted or a sorted T cell fraction (not recorded which). Receptors were obtained from a human donor who was either an allogeneic HSCT recipient or a stem cell or donor lymphocyte infusion donor (not recorded which). It is not recorded whose cells these are; they may come from a transplant donor.

The chain combines TRBV20-1 with TRBJ2-2; no reliable D call. V was cut by 4 bases and J by 2 bases, with 5 bases left in between. Germline V gene sequence: CDR1 DFQATT, CDR2 SNEGSKA (reference sequence). The CDR3 length is 12 residues. CDR3 region: CSAIHNTGELFF. CDR3 DNA: TGCAGTGCTATCCATAACACCGGGGAGCTGTTTTTT.

A few counts support this clonotype. V gene TRBV30 combines with J gene TRBJ2-1; D gene ambiguous. From germline, CDR1 is GTSNPN and CDR2 SVGIG (reference sequence). This CDR3 region has 12 residues. V shed 0 bases and J shed 7 bases, with 7 bases lying between them. The CDR3 sequence: CAWSVTENEQFF. CDR3 nucleotides: TGTGCCTGGAGTGTAACGGAGAATGAGCAGTTCTTC. Full variable domain (rest looked up from reference TRBV30 and TRBJ2-1): SQTIHQWPATLVQPVGSPLSLECTVEGTSNPNLYWYRQAAGRGLQLLFYSVGIGQISSEVPQNLSASRPQDRQFILSSKKLLLSDSGFYLCAWSVTENEQFFGPGTRLTVL.

This clonotype appeared a few times. The rearrangement uses TRBV19 and TRBJ2-4; the D is unclear. The CDR3 is made up of 14 amino acids. The V and J ends lost 7 bases and 0 bases respectively, with 10 bases between them. Germline CDR1 is LNHDA and CDR2 is SQIVND (reference sequence). CDR3 in DNA: TGTGCCAGTACGCGCGCAGGAGCCAAAAACATTCAGTACTTC. Encoded protein: CASTRAGAKNIQYF.

This clonotype is a singleton in its sample. The chain joins TRBV6-1 to TRBJ2-7, with TRBD2 matching over 10 bases. CDR1 is MNHNS, CDR2 SASEGT, per germline. The CDR3 runs to 16 residues. The J segment lost 3 bases and the V segment lost 6 bases, leaving 11 bases of the junction unmatched. The CDR3 bases are TGTGCCAGCAGCCTCGGGACTAGCGATAGAGGCTACGAGCAGTACTTC. Residues: CASSLGTSDRGYEQYF.

This clonotype was seen only a few times. The rearrangement uses TRBV6-5 and TRBJ2-7; D gene uncertain. There are 14 residues in the CDR3. The V and J ends lost 2 bases and 0 bases respectively, with 8 bases between them. Germline CDR1 is MNHEY and CDR2 is SVGAGI. CDR3 region: CASSYTSNSYEQYF. CDR3 nucleotides: TGTGCCAGCAGTTACACATCGAACTCCTACGAGCAGTACTTC.

The chain links TRBV20-1 to TRBJ2-7; TRBD1 matches at 10 bases. V shed 1 base, J shed 5 bases, and the junction held 8 bases outside the gene matches. The length of the CDR3 is 15 residues. The germline V gene encodes CDR1 DFQATT and CDR2 SNEGSKA (reference sequence). For the CDR3, the DNA is TGCAGTGCTAGAGCAGGGACAGGGGTAGCCAACGAGCAGTACTTC. The encoded protein is CSARAGTGVANEQYF.

The CDR3 nucleotides are TGTGCCAGCAGTCTCCGGGTTAGCTGGAACACCGGGGAGCTGTTTTTT. Its protein is CASSLRVSWNTGELFF. The V call is TRBV27, the J call TRBJ2-2; D call uncertain. Trimming took off 5 bases at V and 1 base at J, with 14 bases between the two ends. Per the germline V gene, CDR1 is MNHEY and CDR2 is SMNVEV (reference sequence). The CDR3 consists of 16 residues.

The V gene is TRBV25-1, the J gene TRBJ2-3, with D possibly being TRBD1 or TRBD2 (5 bases each). Deletions cut 8 bases from V and 8 bases from J, with 23 bases between. Germline V CDR1 and CDR2: MGHDK, SYGVNS. This CDR3 contains 15 residues. The CDR3 spells CASGPGRTLRGTQYF. CDR3 bases: TGTGCCAGCGGGCCGGGACGGACCCTCCGTGGTACGCAGTATTTT.

The genes are TRBV21-1 and TRBJ2-7; the table gives TRBD1 as D, unverified against the DNA. TRBV21-1 is listed as a pseudogene. This CDR3 is 12 amino acids long. DNA of the CDR3: TGTGCCAGTGCGGACAGGGAAAACGAGCAGTACTTC. Protein: CASADRENEQYF.

This chain joins TRBV5-1 and TRBJ2-2; maybe TRBD2 (6 bases). V lost 0 bases and J 4 bases, leaving 10 bases between the germline ends. Germline V gene sequence: CDR1 SGHRS, CDR2 YFSETQ. The CDR3 is 15 amino acids. DNA for the CDR3: TGCGCCAGCAGCTTGGTGGGGAGGAGCACCGGGGAGCTGTTTTTT. The encoded protein is CASSLVGRSTGELFF.

This clonotype was recorded a few times. The genes are TRBV6-2 or TRBV6-3 and TRBJ1-5; TRBD1 is a possible D gene (5 bases). The CDR3 loop spans 16 amino acids. V shed 6 bases and J shed 0 bases, with 15 bases lying between them. The germline gives CDR1 MNHEY, CDR2 SVGEGT. The CDR3 DNA is TGTGCCAGCAGACGACAGTGGACCCTTAGCAATCAGCCCCAGCATTTT. This sequence encodes CASRRQWTLSNQPQHF.

The rearrangement uses TRBV20-1 and TRBJ1-5; D is undetermined. Germline V gene data show CDR1 as DFQATT and CDR2 as SNEGSKA (reference sequence). CDR3 size: 14 residues. Trimming removed 5 bases at V and 5 bases at J, with 16 bases between. The CDR3 DNA follows: TGCAGTGCTGCCCCCGGCAGACACCATCAGCCCCAGCATTTT. This gives the protein CSAAPGRHHQPQHF.

The CDR3 reads CASSLWAGYYEQYF. In DNA, the CDR3 is TGTGCCAGCAGCTTGTGGGCGGGATACTACGAGCAGTACTTC. This rearrangement joins TRBV5-6 to TRBJ2-7; a possible D gene is TRBD2 (6 bases). Per the germline V gene, CDR1 is SGHDT and CDR2 is YYEEEE. This CDR3 comprises 14 residues. Trimming took 1 base from V and 3 from J, leaving 11 bases between them.

This clonotype has more than one count but fewer than ten. The rearrangement links TRBV12-3 or TRBV12-4 to TRBJ2-3; D perhaps matches TRBD2 (6 bases). The CDR3 loop spans 14 amino acids. Trimming took 6 bases from V and 0 from J, leaving 10 bases between them. Here the CDR3 reads CASRRDFSTDTQYF. CDR3 DNA: TGTGCCAGCAGAAGGGACTTCAGCACAGATACGCAGTATTTT.

This chain joins TRBV4-2 and TRBJ2-1, with TRBD2 identical over 8 bases. The ends lost 3 bases at V and 8 bases at J; junction bases unmatched: 3. Germline assignment: CDR1 LGHNA and CDR2 YNFKEQ. CDR3 length: 13 amino acids. The CDR3 here is CASSQLGGDEQFF. For the CDR3, the DNA is TGTGCCAGCAGCCAGCTCGGGGGGGATGAGCAGTTCTTC.

This clonotype occurred many times. The chain is built from TRBV2 and TRBJ1-2; 9 bases are shared with TRBD1. Germline lookup yields CDR1 SNHLY and CDR2 FYNNEI. With V trimmed by 2 bases and J by 2 bases, 6 bases remained unmatched. The CDR3 is 16 residues long. This CDR3 reads CASSEPSGQGNYGYTF. The CDR3 DNA sequence: TGTGCCAGCAGTGAACCCTCGGGACAGGGAAACTATGGCTACACCTTC. The entire variable domain, with the rest obtained from reference TRBV2 and TRBJ1-2, is as follows: EPEVTQTPSHQVTQMGQEVILRCVPISNHLYFYWYRQILGQKVEFLVSFYNNEISEKSEIFDDQFSVERPDGSNFTLKIRSTKLEDSAMYFCASSEPSGQGNYGYTFGSGTRLTVV.

This clonotype has just a few counts. The V and J genes are TRBV20-1 and TRBJ2-1, with 8 bases fitting TRBD2. This CDR3 contains 12 residues. Germline CDR1 reads DFQATT; CDR2 reads SNEGSKA (reference sequence). Trimming took 0 bases from V and 14 from J; bases not matched to a gene: 6. CDR3 sequence (DNA): TGCAGTGCTAGAGATGGTCTGACTAGCGAGTTCTTC. It is translated as CSARDGLTSEFF.

This chain joins TRBV25-1 and TRBJ1-2; D might be TRBD1 (5 bases). The V gene lost 2 bases and the J gene lost 7 bases, with 11 bases spanning the gap. Germline assignment: CDR1 MGHDK and CDR2 SYGVNS. The CDR3 spans 13 residues. CDR3 nucleotide sequence: TGTGCCAGCAGTGAAGGGGTGACAGTTGGCTACACCTTC. Its protein product is CASSEGVTVGYTF.

This clonotype was recorded once. The chain has TRBV6-1 and TRBJ2-6; D unresolved. Between the trimmed V and J ends, which lost 6 bases and 0 bases, there was a span of 12 bases. CDR1 is MNHNS and CDR2 is SASEGT in the germline V gene. This CDR3 spans 16 amino acids. This chain's CDR3 is CASRTSTNSGANVLTF. CDR3 DNA: TGTGCCAGCAGGACATCGACAAACTCTGGGGCCAACGTCCTGACTTTC.

The CDR3 DNA reads TGCGCCAGCAGCCGCAGGGGTGATAAAGGGACCTACCAAAATTCACCCCTCCACTTT. This sequence encodes CASSRRGDKGTYQNSPLHF. The rearrangement uses TRBV5-1 and TRBJ1-6; possibly TRBD1 for D (6 bases). The V and J ends lost 4 bases and 7 bases respectively, with 27 bases between them. This CDR3 comprises 19 residues. Germline CDR1 reads SGHRS; CDR2 reads YFSETQ.

The chain joins TRBV24-1 to TRBJ1-1; the D gene is possibly TRBD1 (6 bases). V was cut by 10 bases and J by 1 base, with 12 bases left in between. The CDR3 covers 13 residues. The germline V gene has CDR1 KGHDR and CDR2 SFDVKD. CDR3 DNA: TGTGCCACAAAGGACAGAAAGAACACTGAAGCTTTCTTT. Encoded protein: CATKDRKNTEAFF.

This clonotype was picked up a small number of times. This rearrangement joins TRBV12-3 or TRBV12-4 to TRBJ1-1; D not certain. Trimming took 2 bases from V and 5 from J, leaving 9 bases between them. The CDR3 totals 13 residues. CDR3: CASSLIRQTEAFF. In nucleotides, the CDR3 is TGTGCCAGCAGTTTAATCCGGCAAACTGAAGCTTTCTTT.

This clonotype was recorded at least ten times. The genes are TRBV29-1 and TRBJ2-3, with TRBD2 as a possible D gene (5 bases). Germline V gene lookup returns CDR1 SQVTM and CDR2 ANQGSEA. With 1 base removed from V and 4 bases from J, the gap between germline ends came to 6 bases. CDR3 length equals 12 residues. CDR3 bases: TGCAGCGTTGAAGCCGGGGCAGATACGCAGTATTTT. It codes for CSVEAGADTQYF.

V gene TRBV9 combines with J gene TRBJ2-1; 7 bases map to TRBD1. There are 15 residues in the CDR3. With V trimmed by 2 bases and J by 5 bases, 7 bases remained unmatched. Germline V gene data show CDR1 as SGDLS and CDR2 as YYNGEE. The CDR3 spells CASSVSNRGHNEQFF. The CDR3 DNA reads TGTGCCAGCAGCGTTAGCAACAGGGGCCACAATGAGCAGTTCTTC.

This chain links TRBV4-2 with TRBJ2-5, with 9 bases fitting TRBD1. Germline assignment: CDR1 LGHNA and CDR2 YNFKEQ. With V trimmed by 1 base and J by 6 bases, 9 bases remained unmatched. The length of the CDR3 is 16 residues. This chain's CDR3 is CASSQAPDRGLQTQYF. CDR3 in DNA: TGTGCCAGCAGCCAAGCCCCGGACAGGGGATTACAGACCCAGTACTTC.

This clonotype was recorded many times. V and J are TRBV15 and TRBJ2-7; 11 bases agree with TRBD1. With 1 base clipped from V and 4 bases from J, the junction kept 6 bases outside the gene matches. CDR1 and CDR2 (germline): LNHNV, YYDKDF (reference sequence). The CDR3 is 16 residues long. CDR3 sequence (DNA): TGTGCCACCAGCAGAGGGGGGACAGGGGGTTTGTACGAGCAGTACTTC. The encoded protein is CATSRGGTGGLYEQYF.

The chain carries TRBV6-2 or TRBV6-3 and TRBJ1-5; D may be TRBD1 (5 bases). V was pared by 2 bases and J by 0 bases, with 8 bases between. From germline, CDR1 is MNHEY and CDR2 SVGEGT. This CDR3 comprises 15 residues. CDR3 protein: CASSYKGYSNQPQHF. As DNA, the CDR3 is TGTGCCAGCAGTTACAAGGGGTATAGCAATCAGCCCCAGCATTTT.

This clonotype was observed a handful of times. The V and J genes are TRBV29-1 and TRBJ2-3; 9 bases are a match to TRBD1. Germline values: CDR1 SQVTM, CDR2 ANQGSEA. This CDR3 region has 15 residues. With 4 bases clipped from V and 3 bases from J, the junction kept 8 bases outside the gene matches. The CDR3 region is CSVGLHRGRTDTQYF. The CDR3 DNA sequence: TGCAGCGTTGGATTACACAGGGGGCGAACAGATACGCAGTATTTT.

This clonotype was seen repeatedly, ten times or more. The rearrangement links TRBV20-1 to TRBJ1-5, with D perhaps matching TRBD1 (5 bases). The length of the CDR3 is 13 residues. Germline V gives CDR1 DFQATT, CDR2 SNEGSKA (reference sequence). Trimming pared 3 bases from V and 0 bases from J, leaving 6 bases between. Written as DNA, the CDR3 is TGCAGTGCTAGCCAGGGTAGCAATCAGCCCCAGCATTTT. Its protein product is CSASQGSNQPQHF.

This clonotype was found a few times. The CDR3 protein is CASSFLRGTYNEQFF. The CDR3 coding sequence is TGTGCCAGCAGCTTTTTGCGGGGAACCTACAATGAGCAGTTCTTC. The chain is built from TRBV7-2 and TRBJ2-1, with D possibly matching TRBD2 (6 bases). V was clipped by 3 bases and J by 2 bases, with 11 bases between them. Germline V CDR1 and CDR2: SGHTA, FQGNSA. The CDR3 runs to 15 residues. Variable domain in full (rest from reference TRBV7-2 and TRBJ2-1): GAGVSQSPSNKVTEKGKDVELRCDPISGHTALYWYRQSLGQGLEFLIYFQGNSAPDKSGLPSDRFSAERTGGSVSTLTIQRTQQEDSAVYLCASSFLRGTYNEQFFGPGTRLTVL.